These 21 T cell receptor beta chains were sequenced from one sample in a study of blood T cell repertoires in COVID-19. TCRdb keeps only in-frame clones here, not all; method: immunoSEQ multiplex PCR. The sample has approximately 130,000 clones, about 77% seen once. Sequenced input: peripheral blood. The source of these receptors is a man at least 80 years old with acute or convalescent COVID-19.

The rearrangement links TRBV5-4 to TRBJ2-5, with D uncertain. The CDR3 is 14 residues long. The V end was cut by 0 bases, the J end by 2 bases, with 8 bases between. CDR1 SGHNT and CDR2 YYREEE come from the germline V gene (reference sequence). CDR3 region: CASSLGAVQETQYF. The CDR3 nucleotides read TGTGCCAGCAGCTTGGGGGCAGTACAAGAGACCCAGTACTTC.

The CDR3 protein is CASSLARVRQWSGEQFF. CDR3 DNA sequence: TGTGCCAGCAGCTTGGCCCGGGTTCGACAGTGGAGTGGTGAGCAGTTCTTC. The chain is built from TRBV5-6 and TRBJ2-1; D possibly corresponds to TRBD1 (5 bases). Germline CDR1 reads SGHDT; CDR2 reads YYEEEE. The CDR3 extends over 17 amino acids. V was shortened by 0 bases and J by 9 bases, with 22 bases between the two germline ends. Full variable domain (outside the CDR3, taken from reference TRBV5-6 and TRBJ2-1): DAGVTQSPTHLIKTRGQQVTLRCSPKSGHDTVSWYQQALGQGPQFIFQYYEEEERQRGNFPDRFSGHQFPNYSSELNVNALLLGDSALYLCASSLARVRQWSGEQFFGPGTRLTVL.

The V call is TRBV7-8, the J call TRBJ2-3, with D perhaps matching TRBD2 (6 bases). Germline CDR1 and CDR2: SGHVS and FQNEAQ. The CDR3 totals 13 residues. The V and J ends lost 4 bases and 6 bases respectively, with 11 bases between them. Written as DNA, the CDR3 is TGTGCCAGCAGCTCTCGCGGGGCGGATACGCAGTATTTT. As protein: CASSSRGADTQYF.

The chain couples TRBV13 to TRBJ2-3; D remains ambiguous. CDR3 length equals 13 residues. From germline, CDR1 is PRHDT and CDR2 FYEKMQ (reference sequence). Trimming pared 11 bases from V and 1 base from J, leaving 13 bases between. The CDR3 is CASHRRGTDTQYF. The DNA of the CDR3 is TGTGCCTCTCACCGCCGGGGCACAGATACGCAGTATTTT.

The gene calls are TRBV3-1 (or the pseudogene TRBV3-2) and TRBJ2-7, with 7 bases matching TRBD1. The J segment lost 3 bases and the V segment lost 4 bases, leaving 3 bases of the junction unmatched. Germline CDR1 is LGHDT and CDR2 is YNNKEL (reference sequence). The CDR3 spans 13 residues. The CDR3 sequence: CASSPYRGYEQYF. The DNA for the CDR3 is TGTGCCAGCAGCCCCTACAGGGGCTACGAGCAGTACTTC.

This chain links TRBV2 with TRBJ2-3, with D hard to call. Germline V gene data show CDR1 as SNHLY and CDR2 as FYNNEI. V lost 1 base and J 5 bases, leaving 10 bases between the germline ends. The CDR3 consists of 14 residues. CDR3 nucleotide sequence: TGTGCCAGCAGTGAAGACCGGTCCGGAGATACGCAGTATTTT. Encoded protein: CASSEDRSGDTQYF. The whole variable domain, remainder taken from reference TRBV2 and TRBJ2-3, is EPEVTQTPSHQVTQMGQEVILRCVPISNHLYFYWYRQILGQKVEFLVSFYNNEISEKSEIFDDQFSVERPDGSNFTLKIRSTKLEDSAMYFCASSEDRSGDTQYFGPGTRLTVL.

The chain is built from TRBV7-9 and TRBJ2-5; D perhaps matches TRBD1 (6 bases). Between the trimmed V and J ends, which lost 5 bases and 10 bases, there was a span of 17 bases. From germline, CDR1 is SEHNR and CDR2 FQNEAQ (reference sequence). The CDR3 loop spans 13 amino acids. The DNA of the CDR3 is TGTGCCAGCAGCAGACGACAGGCTGCAGACCAGTACTTC. Its protein is CASSRRQAADQYF.

This sequence joins TRBV30 and TRBJ2-2, with 8 nucleotides matching TRBD1. The germline gives CDR1 GTSNPN, CDR2 SVGIG (reference sequence). With 2 bases clipped from V and 1 base from J, the junction kept 12 bases outside the gene matches. This CDR3 is built from 18 residues. CDR3 amino acids: CAWSSWGRGRWNTGELFF. The CDR3 DNA is TGTGCCTGGAGTTCTTGGGGCAGGGGGCGATGGAACACCGGGGAGCTGTTTTTT.

CDR3 sequence (DNA): TGTGCCAGCAGCTTGGGAGGGATTGGGGCCAACGTCCTGACTTTC. It translates to CASSLGGIGANVLTF. The V gene is TRBV11-2, the J gene TRBJ2-6; TRBD2 matches 7 bases. CDR1 and CDR2 (germline): SGHAT, FQNNGV. The CDR3 is made up of 15 amino acids. V shed 3 bases, J shed 3 bases, and the junction held 2 bases outside the gene matches.

V is TRBV9 and J is TRBJ1-4; D ambiguous. Trimming removed 0 bases at V and 8 bases at J, with 11 bases between. The CDR3 covers 14 residues. The germline V gene has CDR1 SGDLS and CDR2 YYNGEE. In DNA, the CDR3 is TGTGCCAGCAGCGTAGAAAGAGGAAGGGAAAAACTGTTTTTT. It codes for CASSVERGREKLFF.

The J gene is TRBJ2-2, the V gene TRBV6-2 or TRBV6-3, with 7 positions matching TRBD2. The CDR3 is 15 residues long. After removal of 2 bases from V and 4 bases from J, the junction contained 4 bases not matched to a gene. Germline CDR1 reads MNHEY; CDR2 reads SVGEGT. The CDR3 is CASSYGRGSTGELFF. Written as DNA, the CDR3 is TGTGCCAGCAGTTACGGGCGGGGGAGCACCGGGGAGCTGTTTTTT.

The chain has TRBV3-1 (or the pseudogene TRBV3-2) and TRBJ1-3; no definite D call. Germline CDR1 reads LGHDT; CDR2 reads YNNKEL (reference sequence). Trimming shortened V by 3 bases and J by 0 bases, and 6 bases separated the two germline ends. The CDR3 covers 14 residues. In nucleotides, the CDR3 is TGTGCCAGCAGCCAGACGGGCTCTGGAAACACCATATATTTT. Encoded protein: CASSQTGSGNTIYF.

The genes are TRBV10-3 and TRBJ1-1; D is possibly TRBD1 (5 bases). The CDR3 has 16 amino acids. Trimming removed 2 bases at V and 1 base at J, with 14 bases between. The V gene's germline CDR1 is ENHRY and CDR2 SYGVKD. The CDR3 reads CAISEREGLKNTEAFF. The DNA of the CDR3 is TGTGCCATCAGTGAGCGCGAGGGACTGAAGAACACTGAAGCTTTCTTT.

V usage is TRBV9 and J usage is TRBJ2-4, with D tentatively TRBD1 (6 bases). The CDR3 is made up of 15 amino acids. The germline V gene has CDR1 SGDLS and CDR2 YYNGEE. Trimming shortened V by 3 bases and J by 9 bases, and 19 bases separated the two germline ends. CDR3 residues: CASSGQQGIQAIQYF. As DNA, the CDR3 is TGTGCCAGCAGCGGACAACAGGGTATTCAAGCCATTCAGTACTTC.

The genes are TRBV3-1 (or the pseudogene TRBV3-2) and TRBJ1-1; TRBD1 matches 7 bases. V was clipped by 7 bases and J by 1 base; unmatched bases: 6. The CDR3 is 14 residues long. CDR1 LGHDT and CDR2 YNNKEL come from the germline V gene (reference sequence). In nucleotides, the CDR3 is TGTGCCAGCATTCAACAGGGGACGAACACTGAAGCTTTCTTT. This sequence encodes CASIQQGTNTEAFF.

This chain links TRBV12-3 or TRBV12-4 with TRBJ1-3, with a possible D match to TRBD1 (6 bases). CDR3 length: 13 residues. V was pared by 3 bases and J by 4 bases, with 7 bases between. CDR3 sequence: CASSFRGGNTIYF. Here the CDR3 DNA reads TGTGCCAGCAGTTTCAGGGGCGGAAACACCATATATTTT.

The V call is TRBV19, the J call TRBJ2-7; the match to TRBD1 covers 10 bases. The J segment lost 5 bases and the V segment lost 5 bases, leaving 9 bases of the junction unmatched. Germline V gene lookup returns CDR1 LNHDA and CDR2 SQIVND (reference sequence). CDR3 length equals 15 residues. CDR3 residues: CASSVTGGAGNEQYF. The CDR3 nucleotides are TGTGCCAGTAGTGTGACAGGGGGCGCCGGGAACGAGCAGTACTTC.

This clone was seen ten or more times. This chain connects TRBV6-1 to TRBJ1-6; no clear D gene. The ends were cut back, 2 bases at V and 14 bases at J, with 10 bases in the middle. CDR3 length: 12 amino acids. Looked up from germline, CDR1 is MNHNS and CDR2 is SASEGT. CDR3 protein: CASSELGQALHF. The CDR3 DNA reads TGTGCCAGCAGTGAATTGGGCCAGGCCCTCCACTTT.

The V gene is TRBV7-8, the J gene TRBJ2-2; the match to TRBD1 covers 7 bases. Looked up from germline, CDR1 is SGHVS and CDR2 is FQNEAQ. The CDR3 extends over 15 amino acids. Trimming took 2 bases from V and 3 from J; bases not matched to a gene: 3. CDR3 in amino acids: CASSLRGQHTGELFF. DNA of the CDR3: TGTGCCAGCAGCTTAAGGGGGCAACACACCGGGGAGCTGTTTTTT.

The J gene is TRBJ2-2, the V gene TRBV6-5; the match to TRBD1 covers 7 bases. Germline values: CDR1 MNHEY, CDR2 SVGAGI. The CDR3 consists of 13 residues. After removal of 5 bases from V and 6 bases from J, the junction contained 3 bases not matched to a gene. The DNA of the CDR3 is TGTGCCAGCAGTCCAACAGGGGCCGGGGAGCTGTTTTTT. It is translated as CASSPTGAGELFF.

This chain links TRBV27 with TRBJ1-6; TRBD1 matches at 8 bases. V shed 5 bases and J 9 bases; nucleotides not matched to a gene: 12. Germline V gene sequence: CDR1 MNHEY, CDR2 SMNVEV (reference sequence). The CDR3 consists of 16 residues. The DNA for the CDR3 is TGTGCCAGCAGTCCCCGCCCGGGACAGGCGATTTCACCCCTCCACTTT. Its translation: CASSPRPGQAISPLHF.